This TCR beta chain was sequenced during a study of CD8 T cells in Susac syndrome. Reverse transcription used roughly 0.5 to 1 ug RNA and random hexamers. Multiplex PCR with immunoSEQ amplified the TCR beta CDR3 across 54 Vbeta and 13 Jbeta. TCRdb re-analysed the immunoSEQ multiplex PCR reads in MiXCR, keeping a single row per CDR3 protein. This table has 230,000 or so distinct CDR3 sequences, about 95% appearing once. Isolation of CD8+ and CD4+ T cells was performed negatively, whereas enrichment of TEMRA cells was done by FACS. The CDR3 contains 14 residues. Germline lookup yields CDR1 DFQATT and CDR2 SNEGSKA (reference sequence). The V end lost 3 bases, the J end lost 0 bases, and 9 bases lay between the germline ends.

The material sequenced was CD4+ T cells from PBMCs. This clonotype was obtained from a human donor with multiple sclerosis. The chain has TRBV20-1 and TRBJ1-3; D gene ambiguous. The CDR3: CSASVSVSGNTIYF. In DNA, the CDR3 is TGCAGTGCTAGCGTCAGTGTCTCTGGAAACACCATATATTTT.